This T cell receptor beta chain appears in the sequencing data of a study of blood T cell repertoires in COVID-19. Libraries were prepared by immunoSEQ multiplex PCR; TCRdb keeps only in-frame clonotypes and omits some of them. This sample carries 100,000 or so clones, under 90% of them seen once, and the ten largest clones take more than 30%. CDR1 and CDR2 (germline): LGHNA, YSLEER. V shed 4 bases and J shed 4 bases, with 17 bases lying between them. This CDR3 has 15 amino acids. The sequence was collected from a man older than 75 with acute or convalescent COVID-19. Source material: peripheral blood. The chain recombines TRBV4-3 with TRBJ2-7; TRBD1 might be the D (6 bases). CDR3 DNA: TGCGCCAGCAGCCGGGGGCCCGGGACCCAATACGAGCAGTACTTC. Translating it yields CASSRGPGTQYEQYF.